The clone carrying this T cell receptor beta chain was recorded many times. The data are from a study of CD8+CD57+ T cells in acquired aplastic anemia. The overall study: DNA recovered from sorted CD4+ and CD8+ cells had a mean of around 3.3 ug.

Profiles of TCR beta VDJ and CDR3 were generated from a genomic DNA template. TCRdb recomputed calls from the reads with MiXCR, one row per CDR3 protein. The sample contains more than 200,000 distinct CDR3 sequences, approximately 51% of which appear only once. All sequencing subjects had displayed CD8+CD57+ cell expansion on flow cytometry. Diagnosis of severe acquired aplastic anemia applied to all patients. Germline trimming cut 6 bases from V and 0 bases from J; bases unmatched to any gene: 14. Germline V gene data show CDR1 as ENHRY and CDR2 as SYGVKD. CDR3 length equals 18 residues. The rearrangement links TRBV10-3 to TRBJ2-1, with 7 nucleotides matching TRBD2. The TCR originated in a human donor with aplastic anemia. Sample: sorted CD4+, CD8+, or CD8+CD57+ T cells (not recorded which) from PBMCs. CDR3 sequence reads: CAISGYGSGLSSYNEQFF. In DNA form, the CDR3 reads TGTGCCATCAGCGGTTACGGTAGCGGGCTGAGCTCCTACAATGAGCAGTTCTTC.